The entry below gives a single T cell receptor beta chain sequence along with its context. Its antigen is still unknown. This sample was included in a study of vaccination and CD4 T cells after COVID-19. In the study overall: SARS-CoV-2, HCoV-NL63, HCoV-OC43 and HCoV-229E supplied the overlapping spike peptides used to stimulate cells.

The CDR3 runs 16 residues. The V and J ends lost 3 bases and 7 bases, in that order; junction bases with no gene match: 11. Treatment: approximately nine-day PBMC culture with coronavirus spike peptide pools or control peptides (ViraFEST assay). During the years 2011-2018, before the COVID-19 pandemic, the unexposed donor's CD4+ T cells were collected. The Oncomine TCR Beta short-read assay sequenced DNA from cultured CD4+ T cells. Scientists extracted genomic DNA from CD4+ T cells grown in culture. TCRdb ran MiXCR on the PCR reads and lists one entry per CDR3 protein. The repertoire includes some 10,000 distinct CDR3 sequences, roughly 29% of them detected once, and about an eighth sits in the top ten.

The chain is built from TRBV12-3 or TRBV12-4 and TRBJ1-5; 8 bases are a match to TRBD1. The sequenced material came from CD4+ T cells from blood, cultured in vitro. This TCR was recovered from a human donor in good health. In DNA form, the CDR3 reads TGTGCCAGCAGTTTCGGTCGGCAGGGGGCGGGGCAGCCCCAGCATTTT. As protein: CASSFGRQGAGQPQHF.